The 9 T cell receptor beta chains reported below all come from one sample, sequenced in a study of cytomegalovirus exposure and HLA in healthy donors. Primers for the PCR totalled 60 Vbeta and 13 Jbeta. Only in-frame clones appear in the TCRdb table, and some are missing; sequencing was by immunoSEQ multiplex PCR. This table has around 120,000 clones, 70% to 80% appearing once. Source material: PBMCs. These receptors all come from a man aged 45 to 65 in good health and CMV-seropositive.

The V and J genes are TRBV10-1 and TRBJ2-7; D may be TRBD1 (6 bases). The CDR3 covers 15 residues. The germline V gene encodes CDR1 WNHNN and CDR2 SYGVQD (reference sequence). The V and J ends lost 5 bases and 3 bases respectively, with 17 bases between them. This CDR3 is CASSKDQQGNYEQYF. The CDR3 DNA is TGCGCCAGCAGTAAGGATCAACAGGGTAACTACGAGCAGTACTTC.

The chain employs TRBV12-5 and TRBJ2-1; TRBD2 matches at 14 bases. The CDR3 loop spans 17 amino acids. The ends lost 4 bases at V and 3 bases at J; junction bases unmatched: 5. Germline V CDR1 and CDR2: LGHNT, FRNRAP. The DNA for the CDR3 is TGTGCTAGTGGTTCATGGACTAGCGGGAGGCACTACAATGAGCAGTTCTTC. It translates to CASGSWTSGRHYNEQFF.

This chain uses TRBV2 with TRBJ1-2; 7 bases fit TRBD1. The CDR3 loop spans 13 amino acids. Trimming took 0 bases from V and 6 from J; bases not matched to a gene: 1. CDR1 is SNHLY, CDR2 FYNNEI, per germline. The CDR3: CASSEAQGDGYTF. The CDR3, as DNA: TGTGCCAGCAGTGAAGCGCAGGGGGATGGCTACACCTTC.

V gene TRBV2 combines with J gene TRBJ1-1, with D possibly being TRBD1 (5 bases). Germline CDR1 reads SNHLY; CDR2 reads FYNNEI. V lost 6 bases, J lost 0 bases, and 14 bases lay in between. The CDR3 has 15 amino acids. Written as DNA, the CDR3 is TGTGCCAGCAGGGCCCCGACAGCTCTGAACACTGAAGCTTTCTTT. This gives the protein CASRAPTALNTEAFF.

This clone showed up just a few times. V usage is TRBV6-5 and J usage is TRBJ2-5, with 11 bases matching TRBD2. With 6 bases clipped from V and 1 base from J, the junction kept 4 bases outside the gene matches. Germline CDR1 is MNHEY and CDR2 is SVGAGI. The CDR3 runs 15 residues. The CDR3 DNA sequence: TGTGCCAGCAGCGTAGCGGGGGGGATCCAAGAGACCCAGTACTTC. Protein product: CASSVAGGIQETQYF.

This clone was picked up a small number of times. This chain joins TRBV10-1 and TRBJ2-5, with D maybe TRBD2 (6 bases). Germline V gene data show CDR1 as WNHNN and CDR2 as SYGVQD (reference sequence). Trimming shortened V by 6 bases and J by 2 bases, and 34 bases separated the two germline ends. The CDR3 covers 21 residues. CDR3 loop: CASSGRWRGPPRADRQETQYF. The CDR3 region has the DNA TGCGCCAGCAGCGGTAGGTGGAGGGGTCCCCCTCGGGCTGATAGGCAAGAGACCCAGTACTTC.

Only a few counts were recorded for this clone. V and J are TRBV14 and TRBJ1-2; D not certain. V was shortened by 4 bases and J by 6 bases, with 24 bases between the two germline ends. Germline V gives CDR1 SGHDN, CDR2 FVKESK. The CDR3 totals 17 residues. The CDR3 region has the DNA TGTGCCAGCAGCCCTCCCCTACCTTCGAGACACATGAATGGCTACACCTTC. It translates to CASSPPLPSRHMNGYTF.

This clone was detected only a few times. This chain links TRBV30 with TRBJ2-6, with D possibly TRBD2 on 5 matching bases. Trimming removed 4 bases at V and 2 bases at J, with 12 bases between. The CDR3 sequence is 15 residues long. The germline V gene encodes CDR1 GTSNPN and CDR2 SVGIG (reference sequence). CDR3 sequence (DNA): TGTGCCTGGACCCAGGAGGAGGCTGGGGCCAACGTCCTGACTTTC. This encodes CAWTQEEAGANVLTF.

The sample holds a few counts of this clone. The chain couples TRBV19 to TRBJ1-5; 8 bases line up with TRBD1. J gave up 6 bases and V 1 base, and 8 bases lay outside the gene matches. From germline, CDR1 is LNHDA and CDR2 SQIVND (reference sequence). The CDR3 is made up of 16 amino acids. The CDR3 DNA reads as TGTGCCAGTAGTATAGGGACAGGGTTAGTAGGTCAGCCCCAGCATTTT. Its protein is CASSIGTGLVGQPQHF.